This T cell receptor (beta chain) was identified during a study of control samples from healthy donors and cancer patients (dated by TCRdb to about 2020). Libraries came from the immunoSEQ multiplex PCR assay. The source is immuneACCESS, and TCRdb retained only in-frame sequences with V and J called. Part of the clones is not carried over; for the studies checked, unresolved V genes explain less than half of this, and the remainder is unexplained. This sample comprises about 53,000 clones, about nine tenths of them detected only once. 11% to 15% of the sample is held by the ten biggest clonotypes. CDR1 and CDR2, looked up from the germline V gene, are SGHDT and YYEEEE. V is trimmed back by 3 bases and J by 3 bases, and the junction contains 7 bases that no gene match accounts for. The CDR3, from cysteine to phenylalanine, totals 15 residues. The CDR3 DNA has 45 bases and is translated from base 1.

Turning to this clone: Its antigen target is currently unknown. No much larger clonotype is one base removed from it; base qualities were not supplied.

The TCR sequence derives from a man in his sixties with head and neck cancer. This receptor chain uses TRBV5-6 and TRBJ1-1, with TRBD1 matching 8 junction bases. Sequences were obtained from PBMCs. CDR3 loop: CASSSSGGADTEAFF. The nucleotides are TGTGCCAGCAGCTCCTCAGGGGGCGCGGACACTGAAGCTTTCTTT.